Below are 5 T cell receptor beta chains sequenced from a single sample in a study of long-term antiretroviral therapy in people with HIV. They ran version v3.0 of the immunoSEQ assay at survey level. Method: immunoSEQ multiplex PCR; TCRdb's copy keeps in-frame clones and lacks some. This sample has about 29,000 clones, with roughly 80% found just once. Specimen: unsorted PBMCs, collected 3 years after starting antiretroviral therapy. These receptors came from a man aged 40-49 years with HIV.

The chain links TRBV6-6 to TRBJ1-1; the D is unclear. The germline gives CDR1 MNHNY, CDR2 SVGAGI (reference sequence). V lost 2 bases and J lost 3, with 4 bases in between. The CDR3 spans 12 residues. For the CDR3, the DNA is TGTGCCAGCAGTTACGGAGACACTGAAGCTTTCTTT. Translation: CASSYGDTEAFF.

The CDR3 region is CASSYPGNLDTEAFF. The CDR3 DNA follows: TGTGCCAGCAGTTACCCAGGGAATCTCGACACTGAAGCTTTCTTT. The chain is built from TRBV6-6 and TRBJ1-1, with D perhaps TRBD1 (5 bases). The CDR3 sequence is 15 residues long. V was clipped by 2 bases and J by 3 bases, with 13 bases between them. Germline CDR1 and CDR2: MNHNY and SVGAGI (reference sequence).

CDR3 region: CASSTGQGAHEQYF. CDR3 in DNA: TGTGCCAGCTCAACGGGACAGGGGGCCCACGAGCAGTACTTC. The chain links TRBV18 to TRBJ2-7; 12 nucleotides align to TRBD1. From germline, CDR1 is KGHSH and CDR2 LQKENI. J lost 5 bases, V lost 5 bases, and 4 bases had no gene match. This CDR3 is built from 14 residues.

V is TRBV16 and J is TRBJ2-7; D is uncertain. In germline, CDR1 is KGHSY, CDR2 FQNENV. V lost 0 bases, J lost 5 bases, and 8 bases lay in between. This CDR3 spans 13 amino acids. The CDR3 spells CASSQSNRDEQYF. DNA for the CDR3: TGTGCCAGCAGCCAATCCAACCGGGACGAGCAGTACTTC. Full variable domain (outside the CDR3, taken from reference TRBV16 and TRBJ2-7): GEEVAQTPKHLVRGEGQKAKLYCAPIKGHSYVFWYQQVLKNEFKFLISFQNENVFDETGMPKERFSAKCLPNSPCSLEIQATKLEDSAVYFCASSQSNRDEQYFGPGTRLTVT.

The rearrangement joins TRBV27 to TRBJ2-7, with D possibly being TRBD2 (6 bases). Trimming removed 3 bases at V and 0 bases at J, with 24 bases between. Germline CDR1 and CDR2: MNHEY and SMNVEV (reference sequence). The CDR3 contains 19 residues. CDR3 coding DNA: TGTGCCAGCAGTTTCAGGCGATCCGGGAGTAGCGGATTCTCCTACGAGCAGTACTTC. It encodes CASSFRRSGSSGFSYEQYF.